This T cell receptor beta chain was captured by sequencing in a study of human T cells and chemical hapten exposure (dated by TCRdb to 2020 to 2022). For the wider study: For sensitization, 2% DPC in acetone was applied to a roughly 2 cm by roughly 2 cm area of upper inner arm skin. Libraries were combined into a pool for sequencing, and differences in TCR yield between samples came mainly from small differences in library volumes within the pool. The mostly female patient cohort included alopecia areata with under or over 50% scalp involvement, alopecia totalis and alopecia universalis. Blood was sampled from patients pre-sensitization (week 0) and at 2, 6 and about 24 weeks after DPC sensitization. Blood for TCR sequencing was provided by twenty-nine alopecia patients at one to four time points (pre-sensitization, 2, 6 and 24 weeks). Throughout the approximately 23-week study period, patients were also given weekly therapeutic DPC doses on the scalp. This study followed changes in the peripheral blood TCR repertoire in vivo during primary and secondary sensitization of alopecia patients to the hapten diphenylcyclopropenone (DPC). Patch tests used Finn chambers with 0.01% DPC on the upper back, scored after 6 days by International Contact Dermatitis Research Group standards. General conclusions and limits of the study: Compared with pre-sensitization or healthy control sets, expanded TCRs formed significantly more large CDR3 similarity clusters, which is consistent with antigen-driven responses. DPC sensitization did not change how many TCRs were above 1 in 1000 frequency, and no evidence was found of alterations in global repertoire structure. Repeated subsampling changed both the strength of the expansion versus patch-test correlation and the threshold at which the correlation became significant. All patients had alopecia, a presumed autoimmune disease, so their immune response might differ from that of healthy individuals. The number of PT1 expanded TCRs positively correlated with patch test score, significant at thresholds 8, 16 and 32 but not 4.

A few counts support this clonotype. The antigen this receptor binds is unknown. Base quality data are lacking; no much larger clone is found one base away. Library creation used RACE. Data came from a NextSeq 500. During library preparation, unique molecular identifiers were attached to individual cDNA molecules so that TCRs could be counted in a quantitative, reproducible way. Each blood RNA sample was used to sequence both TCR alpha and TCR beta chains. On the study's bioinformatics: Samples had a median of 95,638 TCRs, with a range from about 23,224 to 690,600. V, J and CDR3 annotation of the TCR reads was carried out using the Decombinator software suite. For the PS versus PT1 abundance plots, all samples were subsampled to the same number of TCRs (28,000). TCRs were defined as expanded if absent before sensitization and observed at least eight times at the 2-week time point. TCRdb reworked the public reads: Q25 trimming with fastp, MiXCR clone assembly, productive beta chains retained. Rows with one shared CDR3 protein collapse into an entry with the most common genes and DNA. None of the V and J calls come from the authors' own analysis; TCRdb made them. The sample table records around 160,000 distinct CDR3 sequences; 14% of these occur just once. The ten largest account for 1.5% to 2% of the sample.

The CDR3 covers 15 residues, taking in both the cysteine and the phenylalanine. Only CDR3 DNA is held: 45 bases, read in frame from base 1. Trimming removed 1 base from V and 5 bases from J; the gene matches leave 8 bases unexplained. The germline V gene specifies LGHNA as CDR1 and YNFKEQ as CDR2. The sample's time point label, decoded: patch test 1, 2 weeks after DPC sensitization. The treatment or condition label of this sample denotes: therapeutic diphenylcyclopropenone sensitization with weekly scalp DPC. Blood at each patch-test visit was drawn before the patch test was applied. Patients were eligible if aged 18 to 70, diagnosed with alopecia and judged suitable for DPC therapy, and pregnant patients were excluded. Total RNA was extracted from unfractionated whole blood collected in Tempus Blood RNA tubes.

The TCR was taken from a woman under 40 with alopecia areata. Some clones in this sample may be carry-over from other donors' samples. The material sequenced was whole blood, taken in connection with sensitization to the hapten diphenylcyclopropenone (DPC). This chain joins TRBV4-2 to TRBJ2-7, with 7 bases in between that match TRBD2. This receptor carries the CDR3 CASSQVAGDPHEQYF. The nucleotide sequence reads TGTGCCAGCAGCCAAGTGGCGGGGGATCCCCACGAGCAGTACTTC.